Below, 9 T cell receptor beta chains from the same sample are listed, as sequenced in a study of identifying expanded T cells in peripheral blood. Produced via immunoSEQ multiplex PCR; TCRdb's table is partial and in-frame only. The sample records roughly 100,000 clones, around 88% being singletons. The sample comprised blood. The source of these receptors is a person aged 18 to 75 in good health.

The chain employs TRBV4-1 and TRBJ2-7; 10 bases line up with TRBD2. V shed 6 bases, J shed 6 bases, and the junction held 14 bases outside the gene matches. In germline, CDR1 is MGHRA, CDR2 YSYEKL. The CDR3 is 16 amino acids. CDR3 nucleotide sequence: TGCGCCAGCAGTACCTCTCTAGCGGGAGTCTCCGCCGAGCAGTACTTC. It yields the protein CASSTSLAGVSAEQYF.

V gene TRBV29-1 combines with J gene TRBJ2-1; 7 nucleotides align to TRBD2. CDR1 SQVTM and CDR2 ANQGSEA come from the germline V gene. Trimming took 1 base from V and 3 from J; bases not matched to a gene: 6. The CDR3 has 15 amino acids. This CDR3 is CSVEGRELSYNEQFF. The CDR3 DNA reads as TGCAGCGTTGAAGGGCGGGAGTTAAGCTACAATGAGCAGTTCTTC.

The CDR3 region is CATRWSPSSYNEQFF. The CDR3 DNA reads TGTGCCACCAGGTGGTCCCCTAGCTCCTACAATGAGCAGTTCTTC. V is TRBV15 and J is TRBJ2-1; unclear D gene. This CDR3 region has 15 residues. V shed 6 bases and J shed 0 bases, with 12 bases lying between them. The germline V gene encodes CDR1 LNHNV and CDR2 YYDKDF (reference sequence).

V usage is TRBV5-1 and J usage is TRBJ2-5, with D perhaps matching TRBD2 (7 bases). From germline, CDR1 is SGHRS and CDR2 YFSETQ. This CDR3 region has 18 residues. Trimming shortened V by 0 bases and J by 2 bases, and 20 bases separated the two germline ends. This CDR3 is CASSLGGTTGHPQETQYF. The CDR3 nucleotides are TGCGCCAGCAGCTTGGGGGGGACTACGGGACACCCTCAAGAGACCCAGTACTTC.

The V gene is TRBV13, the J gene TRBJ1-5; D uncertain. V lost 5 bases to trimming and J lost 0 bases, with 11 bases between them. CDR1 and CDR2 from the germline V gene are PRHDT and FYEKMQ (reference sequence). The CDR3 runs 15 residues. CDR3 in amino acids: CASSAQRDSNQPQHF. In nucleotides, the CDR3 is TGTGCCAGCAGCGCTCAGCGAGATAGCAATCAGCCCCAGCATTTT.

The J gene is TRBJ1-1, the V gene TRBV10-3; tentative D call: TRBD1 (5 bases). Germline V gene data show CDR1 as ENHRY and CDR2 as SYGVKD. V gave up 0 bases and J gave up 1 base, with 18 bases separating them. This CDR3 has 18 amino acids. CDR3 DNA sequence: TGTGCCATCAGTGAGTCGAGCCTAAGGGGACCGTCGAACACTGAAGCTTTCTTT. Translating gives CAISESSLRGPSNTEAFF.

This chain uses TRBV5-4 with TRBJ2-3, with 7 bases lining up with TRBD2. V trimming: 6 bases; J trimming: 0 bases; junction bases outside the gene matches: 10. The CDR3 has 16 amino acids. Germline CDR1 reads SGHNT; CDR2 reads YYREEE (reference sequence). CDR3 loop: CASTLGGGFSTDTQYF. The DNA for the CDR3 is TGTGCCAGCACCCTGGGGGGGGGATTCAGCACAGATACGCAGTATTTT.

The chain uses TRBV6-5 and TRBJ2-1; the D is unclear. Germline CDR1 and CDR2: MNHEY and SVGAGI. The CDR3 is 14 residues long. Trimming left V 6 bases short and J 8 bases short, with 17 bases between. CDR3 loop: CASRGPLSWDEQFF. The CDR3, as DNA: TGTGCCAGCAGAGGACCTCTCTCGTGGGATGAGCAGTTCTTC.

Of note for this clone: The missing conserved phenylalanine or tryptophan at the end of this CDR3 makes a read error likely. The DNA is left out, because the CDR3 cannot be placed on it with certainty; the CDR3 is given as TCRdb lists it. The chain joins TRBV9 to TRBJ2-4. The germline CDR1 and CDR2 sequences are SGDLS and YYNGEE. A total of 9 residues make up the CDR3, ends included. The CDR3 loop reads CASDDTKRI.